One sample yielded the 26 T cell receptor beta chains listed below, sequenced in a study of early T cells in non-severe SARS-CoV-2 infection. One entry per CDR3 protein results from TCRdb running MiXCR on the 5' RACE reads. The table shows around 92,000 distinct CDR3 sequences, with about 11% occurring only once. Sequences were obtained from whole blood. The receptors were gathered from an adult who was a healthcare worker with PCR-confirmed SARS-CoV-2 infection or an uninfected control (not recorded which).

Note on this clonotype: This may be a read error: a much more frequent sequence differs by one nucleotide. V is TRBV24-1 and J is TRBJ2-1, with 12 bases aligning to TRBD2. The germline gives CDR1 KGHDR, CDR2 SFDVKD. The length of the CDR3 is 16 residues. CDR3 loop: CTTSETSGRSYNEQFF. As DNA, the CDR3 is TGTACCACCAGTGAGACTAGCGGGAGATCCTACAATGAGCAGTTCTTC.

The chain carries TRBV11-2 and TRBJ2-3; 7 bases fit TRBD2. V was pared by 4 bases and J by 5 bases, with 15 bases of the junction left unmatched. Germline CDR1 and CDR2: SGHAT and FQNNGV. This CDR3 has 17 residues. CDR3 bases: TGTGCCAGCAGCTCCCGGGCGAGGGGAGGGCAAGTAGATACGCAGTATTTT. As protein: CASSSRARGGQVDTQYF.

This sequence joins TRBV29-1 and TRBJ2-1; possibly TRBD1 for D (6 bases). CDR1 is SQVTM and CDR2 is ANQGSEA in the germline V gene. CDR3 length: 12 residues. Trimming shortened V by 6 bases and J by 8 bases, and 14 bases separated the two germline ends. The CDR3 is CSVLNPGDEQFF. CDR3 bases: TGCAGCGTCCTCAATCCAGGGGATGAGCAGTTCTTC.

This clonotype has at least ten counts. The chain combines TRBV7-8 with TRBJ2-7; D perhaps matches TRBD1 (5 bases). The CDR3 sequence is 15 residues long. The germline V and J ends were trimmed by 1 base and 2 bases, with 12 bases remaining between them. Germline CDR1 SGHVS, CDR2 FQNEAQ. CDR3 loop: CASSLGGTGAYEQYF. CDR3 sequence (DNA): TGTGCCAGCAGCTTAGGGGGAACAGGAGCCTACGAGCAGTACTTC.

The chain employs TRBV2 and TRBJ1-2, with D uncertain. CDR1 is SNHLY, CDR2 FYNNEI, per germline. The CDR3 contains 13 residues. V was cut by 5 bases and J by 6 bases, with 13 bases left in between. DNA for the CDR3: TGTGCCAGCAGTCGAGAAGGCTTTGATGGCTACACCTTC. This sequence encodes CASSREGFDGYTF.

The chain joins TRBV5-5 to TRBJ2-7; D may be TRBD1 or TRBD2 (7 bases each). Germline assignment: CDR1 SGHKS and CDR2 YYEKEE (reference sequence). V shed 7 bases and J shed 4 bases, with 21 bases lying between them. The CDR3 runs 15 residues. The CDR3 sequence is CASGSPTGRAYEQYF. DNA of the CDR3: TGTGCCAGCGGCTCTCCGACAGGGAGGGCATACGAGCAGTACTTC.

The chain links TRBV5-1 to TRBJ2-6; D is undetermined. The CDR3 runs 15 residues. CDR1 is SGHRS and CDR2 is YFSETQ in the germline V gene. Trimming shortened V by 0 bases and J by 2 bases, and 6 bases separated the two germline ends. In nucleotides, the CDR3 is TGCGCCAGCAGCTTGGAAGTGGCTGGGGCCAACGTCCTGACTTTC. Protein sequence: CASSLEVAGANVLTF. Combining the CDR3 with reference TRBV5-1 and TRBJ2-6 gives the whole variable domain KAGVTQTPRYLIKTRGQQVTLSCSPISGHRSVSWYQQTPGQGLQFLFEYFSETQRNKGNFPGRFSGRQFSNSRSEMNVSTLELGDSALYLCASSLEVAGANVLTFGAGSRLTVL.

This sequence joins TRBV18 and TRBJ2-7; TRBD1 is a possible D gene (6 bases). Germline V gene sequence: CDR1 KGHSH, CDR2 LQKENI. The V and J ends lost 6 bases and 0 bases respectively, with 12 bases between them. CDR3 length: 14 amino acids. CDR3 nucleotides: TGTGCCAGCTCCCCCCGGACAGCCTCCTACGAGCAGTACTTC. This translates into CASSPRTASYEQYF. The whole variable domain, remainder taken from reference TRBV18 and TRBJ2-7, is NAGVMQNPRHLVRRRGQEARLRCSPMKGHSHVYWYRQLPEEGLKFMVYLQKENIIDESGMPKERFSAEFPKEGPSILRIQQVVRGDSAAYFCASSPRTASYEQYFGPGTRLTVT.

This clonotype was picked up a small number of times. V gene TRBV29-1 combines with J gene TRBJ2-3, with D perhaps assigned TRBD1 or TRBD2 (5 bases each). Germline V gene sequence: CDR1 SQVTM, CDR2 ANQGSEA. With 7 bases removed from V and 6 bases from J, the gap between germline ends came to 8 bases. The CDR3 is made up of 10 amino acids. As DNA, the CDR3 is TGCAGCGCGGGGCTGGATACGCAGTATTTT. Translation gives CSAGLDTQYF.

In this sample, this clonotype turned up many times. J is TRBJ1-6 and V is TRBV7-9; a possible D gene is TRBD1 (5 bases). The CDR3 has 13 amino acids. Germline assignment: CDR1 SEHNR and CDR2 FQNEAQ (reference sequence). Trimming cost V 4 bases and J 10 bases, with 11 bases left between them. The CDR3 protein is CASSYDRNSPLHF. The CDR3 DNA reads TGTGCCAGCAGCTACGACAGAAACTCACCCCTCCACTTT.

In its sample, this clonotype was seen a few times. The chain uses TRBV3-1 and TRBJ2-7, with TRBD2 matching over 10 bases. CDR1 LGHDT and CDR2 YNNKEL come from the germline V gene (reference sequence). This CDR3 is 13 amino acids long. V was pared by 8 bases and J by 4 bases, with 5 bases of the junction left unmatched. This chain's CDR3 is CASARTSGYEQYF. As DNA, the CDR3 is TGTGCCAGCGCAAGGACTAGCGGTTACGAGCAGTACTTC.

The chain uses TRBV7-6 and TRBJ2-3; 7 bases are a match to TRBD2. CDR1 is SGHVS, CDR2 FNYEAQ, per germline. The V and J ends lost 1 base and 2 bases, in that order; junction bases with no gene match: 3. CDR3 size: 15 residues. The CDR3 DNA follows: TGTGCCAGCAGCTTAGGGGCGGGAGACACAGATACGCAGTATTTT. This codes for CASSLGAGDTDTQYF.

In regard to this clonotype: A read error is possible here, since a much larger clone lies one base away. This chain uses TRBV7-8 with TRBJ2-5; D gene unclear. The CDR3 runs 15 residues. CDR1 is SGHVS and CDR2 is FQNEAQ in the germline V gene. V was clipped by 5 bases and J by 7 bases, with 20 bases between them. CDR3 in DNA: TGTGCCAGCAGCCACGGTCGAGCAGTCCTAGGGACCCAGTACTTC. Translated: CASSHGRAVLGTQYF.

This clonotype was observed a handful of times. This chain's CDR3 is CASSQGVLRGYTF. In DNA form, the CDR3 reads TGTGCCAGCAGCCAAGGGGTCCTGCGAGGCTACACCTTC. The chain joins TRBV3-1 to TRBJ1-2; D is unresolved. The CDR3 is made up of 13 amino acids. Trimming took off 1 base at V and 8 bases at J, with 11 bases between the two ends. Germline CDR1 and CDR2: LGHDT and YNNKEL (reference sequence). The full variable domain, completed using reference TRBV3-1 and TRBJ1-2, is DTAVSQTPKYLVTQMGNDKSIKCEQNLGHDTMYWYKQDSKKFLKIMFSYNNKELIINETVPNRFSPKSPDKAHLNLHINSLELGDSAVYFCASSQGVLRGYTFGSGTRLTVV.

The CDR3: CASSSGQGSEKLFF. CDR3 bases: TGTGCCAGCAGTAGCGGACAGGGCTCTGAAAAACTGTTTTTT. The gene calls are TRBV6-6 and TRBJ1-4; 8 bases are a match to TRBD1. The germline gives CDR1 MNHNY, CDR2 SVGAGI (reference sequence). The CDR3 has 14 amino acids. J lost 7 bases, V lost 5 bases, and 6 bases had no gene match.

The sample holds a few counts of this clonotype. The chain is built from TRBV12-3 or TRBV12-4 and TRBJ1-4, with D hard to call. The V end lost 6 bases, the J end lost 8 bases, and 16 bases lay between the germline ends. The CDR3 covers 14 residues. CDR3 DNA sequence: TGTGCCAGCAGATCACCGAGGGTTCGGGAAAAACTGTTTTTT. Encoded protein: CASRSPRVREKLFF.

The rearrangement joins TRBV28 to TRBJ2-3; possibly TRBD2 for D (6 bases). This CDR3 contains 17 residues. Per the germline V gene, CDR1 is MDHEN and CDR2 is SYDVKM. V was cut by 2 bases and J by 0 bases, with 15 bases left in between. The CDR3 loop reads CASSLAGLASSTDTQYF. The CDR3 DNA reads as TGTGCCAGCAGTTTAGCGGGGTTGGCTTCTAGCACAGATACGCAGTATTTT.

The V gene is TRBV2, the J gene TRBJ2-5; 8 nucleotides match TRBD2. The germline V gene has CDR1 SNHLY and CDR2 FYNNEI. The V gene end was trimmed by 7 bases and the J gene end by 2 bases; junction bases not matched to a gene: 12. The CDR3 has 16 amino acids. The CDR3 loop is CASNFILAGHQETQYF. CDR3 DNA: TGTGCCAGCAACTTTATTTTAGCGGGGCATCAAGAGACCCAGTACTTC.

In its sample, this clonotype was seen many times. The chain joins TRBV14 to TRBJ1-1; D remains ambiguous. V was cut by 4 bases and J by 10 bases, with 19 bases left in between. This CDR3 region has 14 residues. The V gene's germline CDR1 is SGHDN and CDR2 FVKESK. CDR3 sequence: CASSPSGGLGSAFF. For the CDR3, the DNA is TGTGCCAGCAGCCCGTCTGGCGGGCTCGGGTCAGCTTTCTTT.

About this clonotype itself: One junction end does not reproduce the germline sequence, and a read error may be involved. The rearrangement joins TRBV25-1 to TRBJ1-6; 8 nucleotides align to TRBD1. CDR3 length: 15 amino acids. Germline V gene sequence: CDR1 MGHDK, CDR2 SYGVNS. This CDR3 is CASSPGGLLGSPIHF. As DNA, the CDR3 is TGTGCCAGCAGTCCAGGGGGCCTCCTTGGTTCACCCATCCACTTT.

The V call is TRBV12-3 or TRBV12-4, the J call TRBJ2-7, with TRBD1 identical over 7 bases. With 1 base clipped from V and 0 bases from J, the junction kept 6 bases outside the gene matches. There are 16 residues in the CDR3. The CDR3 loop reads CASSLVWGTVSYEQYF. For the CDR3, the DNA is TGTGCCAGCAGTTTAGTTTGGGGGACAGTCTCCTACGAGCAGTACTTC.

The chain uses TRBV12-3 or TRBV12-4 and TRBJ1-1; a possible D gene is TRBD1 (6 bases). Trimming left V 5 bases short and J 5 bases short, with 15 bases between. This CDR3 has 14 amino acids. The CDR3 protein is CASSRGQPGTEAFF. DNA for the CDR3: TGTGCCAGCAGTCGCGGACAGCCGGGGACTGAAGCTTTCTTT.

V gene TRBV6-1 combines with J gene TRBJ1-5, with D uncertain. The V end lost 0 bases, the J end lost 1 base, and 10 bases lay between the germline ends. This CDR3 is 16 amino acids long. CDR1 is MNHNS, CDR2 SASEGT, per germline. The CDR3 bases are TGTGCCAGCAGTGAAGCAGGCAGAGCGAGCAATCAGCCCCAGCATTTT. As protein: CASSEAGRASNQPQHF.

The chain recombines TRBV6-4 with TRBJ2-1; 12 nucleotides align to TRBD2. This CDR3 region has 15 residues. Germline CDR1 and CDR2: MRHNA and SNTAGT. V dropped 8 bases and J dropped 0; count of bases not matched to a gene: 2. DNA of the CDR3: TGTGCCAGCGCGACTAGCGGGAGCTCCTACAATGAGCAGTTCTTC. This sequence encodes CASATSGSSYNEQFF.

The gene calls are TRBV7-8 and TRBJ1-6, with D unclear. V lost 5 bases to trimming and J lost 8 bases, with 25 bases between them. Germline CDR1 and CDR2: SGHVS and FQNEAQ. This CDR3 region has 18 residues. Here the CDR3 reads CASSHRKGRPLRDSPLHF. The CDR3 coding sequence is TGTGCCAGCAGCCATAGGAAGGGAAGGCCTCTGCGGGATTCACCCCTCCACTTT.

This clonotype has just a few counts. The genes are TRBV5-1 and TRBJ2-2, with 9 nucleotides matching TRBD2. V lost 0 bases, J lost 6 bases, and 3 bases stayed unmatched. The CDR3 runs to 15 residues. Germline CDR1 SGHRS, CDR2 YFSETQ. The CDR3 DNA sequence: TGCGCCAGCAGCTTGGCGCTAGCGGGATCCGGGGAGCTGTTTTTT. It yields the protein CASSLALAGSGELFF.